The clone carrying this T cell receptor beta chain was recorded a few times. The V and J ends lost 9 bases and 4 bases, in that order; junction bases with no gene match: 15. The CDR3 contains 15 residues. Germline CDR1 and CDR2: MNHEY and SMNVEV (reference sequence). According to the study, TCR beta libraries were built with iRepertoire HTBI primers and CDR3-region Arm-PCR. Per the original methods: Identified across the samples were around 62 TRBV segments and approximately 14 TRBJ segments. MiXCR, applied by TCRdb to the multiplex PCR reads, yields one record per CDR3 protein. The V and J calls shown here were made by TCRdb, not taken from the authors' results. The table lists around 480,000 distinct CDR3 sequences, 15% to 20% of them singletons. Time point specified: newly diagnosed GD, antithyroid drugs for less than 3 months. RNA from PBMCs was the source of the TCR library. An endocrinology department located in Xi'an, China, was where the patients came from.

The sample is drawn from a study of regulatory T cells in long-lasting Graves disease. The same specimen was also included in a second study, on T cells in Graves' hyperthyroidism and ophthalmopathy. From that report: Carried out on the TCR CDR3, a first-round RT-PCR used the HTBI primer set.

The clonotype was recovered from a man between 35 and 55 years old with Graves disease. This chain connects TRBV27 to TRBJ2-7, with 7 bases identical to TRBD2. This sample comprised peripheral blood mononuclear cells (PBMCs), obtained at new diagnosis, from a patient treated with antithyroid drugs. The CDR3 sequence: CASSRATRAGYEQYF. The DNA of the CDR3 is TGTGCCAGTTCGAGGGCAACGCGAGCGGGATACGAGCAGTACTTC.